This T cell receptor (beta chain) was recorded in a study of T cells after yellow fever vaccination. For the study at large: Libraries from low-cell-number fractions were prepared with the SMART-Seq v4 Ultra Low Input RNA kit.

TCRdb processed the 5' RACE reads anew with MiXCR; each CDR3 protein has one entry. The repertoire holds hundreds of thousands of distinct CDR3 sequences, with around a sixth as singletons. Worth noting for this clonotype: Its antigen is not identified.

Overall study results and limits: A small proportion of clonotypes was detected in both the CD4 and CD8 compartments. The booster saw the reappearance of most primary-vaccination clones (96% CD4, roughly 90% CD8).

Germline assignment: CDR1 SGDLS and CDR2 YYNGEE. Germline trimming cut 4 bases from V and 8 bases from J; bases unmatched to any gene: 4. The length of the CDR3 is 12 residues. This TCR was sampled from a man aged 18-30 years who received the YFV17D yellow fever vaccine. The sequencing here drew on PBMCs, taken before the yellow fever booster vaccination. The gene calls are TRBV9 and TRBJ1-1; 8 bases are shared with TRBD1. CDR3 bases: TGTGCCAGCAGCACCCGGGACAGGGAAGCTTTCTTT. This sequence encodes CASSTRDREAFF.